This T cell receptor beta chain was obtained from a study of blood T cell repertoires in COVID-19 (dated by TCRdb to the early 2020s). Context from the whole study: Collaborator samples came from the United States, Italy and Spain and covered acute and convalescent phases of COVID-19. Deeply sampled blood TCRbeta repertoires from subjects exposed to, actively infected with, or recovered from COVID-19 were included in the dataset. A de-identified subject ID, COVID-19 status, age in years and sex were almost always included in the sample metadata. Where available, HLA class I and class II types were obtained from metadata supplied by the sample provider rather than from assay-based typing. The samples were drawn from the first 160 participants of the ongoing ImmuneRACE study and from 1,254 subjects provided by 6 global collaborators. The material from the prospective study consisted of cDNA or gDNA derived from T cells, B-cell-depleted T cells, or PBMCs. A freely available public database, intended as a resource for researchers studying the immune response to SARS-CoV-2, is where the repertoires were released. What the authors observed across the whole study: The quantity of clinical and demographic metadata differed by source and by participant and was supplied without curation.

TCRbeta CDR3 regions were amplified from genomic DNA by means of the immunoSEQ Assay, a bias-controlled multiplex PCR. Per the authors' processing: The number of nucleated cells in each sample was estimated by amplification of reference gene primers within the assay. To quantify the absolute abundance of each unique TCRbeta CDR3 rearrangement, sequence reads were collapsed and filtered. Productive Simpson clonality was computed per sample as the square root of Simpson's diversity index over productive rearrangements. Held by TCRdb, this immuneACCESS table contains in-frame sequences only and omits some clones. Under half of the omission traces to an unresolved V gene where checked; the cause of the rest is unknown. That table supplies the V and J calls and clone size; D and trimming were determined from the DNA. For this sample the table gives around 150,000 clones, of which roughly 84% were detected only once. The biggest ten clones account for less than 10% of the sample.

About this clone itself: Its antigen remains unidentified. No much larger clonotype is one base removed from it; base qualities were not supplied.

One collaborating source in Seattle enrolled patients while the patients were actively infected and followed the patients over time throughout the course of disease. Whole blood was collected in K2EDTA tubes by collaborating institutions according to the institutions' own protocols. For TCRbeta analysis, collaborators shipped samples as frozen whole blood, isolated PBMCs, or DNA extracted from either of those sample types. The CDR3 has 14 amino acids, counting the end cysteine and phenylalanine. The entry retains the CDR3 DNA only, 42 bases that are in frame from base 1. Looking up the germline V gene yields CDR1 SGHTA and CDR2 FQGNSA. V sheds 4 bases and J sheds 7 bases, leaving 14 bases between their ends.

The chain links TRBV7-2 with TRBJ2-1, with a weak D call of TRBD1 (6 bases match). The sequenced sample was peripheral blood. The source is a woman between 55 and 75 years old with COVID-19, enrolled during active disease. The CDR3 protein is CASSSSTQGNEQFF. The DNA is as follows: TGTGCCAGCAGCTCATCAACCCAGGGGAATGAGCAGTTCTTC. The full variable domain, with segments outside the CDR3 supplied by the reference TRBV7-2 and TRBJ2-1 proteins, appears as GAGVSQSPSNKVTEKGKDVELRCDPISGHTALYWYRQSLGQGLEFLIYFQGNSAPDKSGLPSDRFSAERTGGSVSTLTIQRTQQEDSAVYLCASSSSTQGNEQFFGPGTRLTVL.